This TCR beta chain is from a study of post-analysis software for immune sequencing data. Findings and caveats of the study: Strong co-clustering by F measure was evident for samples that had been prepared in the same batch. Among multiple sclerosis patients, normalized Chao1 diversity was significantly below that of controls. The study found TRBV5-6, TRBV5-1 and TRBV20-1 among roughly 5 TRBV segments more frequent in patients than controls.

Unique molecular identifiers were carried by the TCR beta cDNA libraries. TCRdb passed the PCR reads through MiXCR, listing each CDR3 protein once. The repertoire consists of some 890,000 distinct CDR3 sequences, with approximately 53% occurring once and the leading ten covering 4% to 5.5%. The sample holds a few counts of this clonotype. Its specificity is unknown. V dropped 3 bases and J dropped 5 bases, with 11 bases sitting between them. Germline V lookup: CDR1 SEHNR, CDR2 FQNEAQ (reference sequence). This CDR3 has 13 amino acids. This TCR was recovered from a girl aged 5 to 17 with multiple sclerosis. The V call is TRBV7-9, the J call TRBJ2-7; D gene uncertain. The sample consisted of blood. CDR3 amino acids: CASSFSGINEQYF. Written as DNA, the CDR3 is TGTGCCAGCAGCTTCTCGGGTATTAACGAGCAGTACTTC.